These 10 T cell receptor beta chains were sequenced from one sample in a study of blood T cell repertoires in COVID-19. The data were produced by immunoSEQ multiplex PCR, yet TCRdb's version contains in-frame clones alone and is incomplete. The top ten hold around 4.6% of the sample, which has some 270,000 clones, roughly nine tenths seen once. Material for sequencing was peripheral blood. These TCRs come from a middle-aged woman who had recovered from COVID-19.

This chain joins TRBV7-2 and TRBJ1-1; D is uncertain. The germline V and J ends were trimmed by 3 bases and 11 bases, with 16 bases remaining between them. Germline-derived CDR1 and CDR2 are SGHTA and FQGNSA. This CDR3 spans 13 amino acids. In DNA, the CDR3 is TGTGCCAGCAGCTTTGAGCTACCGTGGGAGGCTTTCTTT. Protein sequence: CASSFELPWEAFF.

The rearrangement links TRBV10-3 to TRBJ2-2; tentative D call: TRBD2 (6 bases). The V gene lost 11 bases and the J gene lost 5 bases, with 18 bases spanning the gap. Germline CDR1 is ENHRY and CDR2 is SYGVKD. This CDR3 has 14 residues. Here the CDR3 reads CASLGSVLTGELFF. The CDR3, as DNA: TGTGCCTCCCTCGGGAGCGTTCTTACCGGGGAGCTGTTTTTT.

The CDR3 here is CASSPPVGAGNTIYF. The CDR3 bases are TGTGCCAGCAGTCCCCCCGTAGGGGCCGGAAACACCATATATTTT. This rearrangement joins TRBV28 to TRBJ1-3; perhaps TRBD1 as D (5 bases). Trimming removed 5 bases at V and 4 bases at J, with 15 bases between. Germline CDR1 is MDHEN and CDR2 is SYDVKM. The CDR3 runs 15 residues.

The chain has TRBV5-1 and TRBJ2-3, with 8 nucleotides matching TRBD2. CDR3 length equals 15 residues. V shed 2 bases, J shed 5 bases, and the junction held 7 bases outside the gene matches. The germline V gene has CDR1 SGHRS and CDR2 YFSETQ. In DNA, the CDR3 is TGCGCCAGCAGCTTTCTCGGGGGGGCCAAAGATACGCAGTATTTT. Translated, it gives CASSFLGGAKDTQYF.

This rearrangement joins TRBV7-9 to TRBJ1-4; possible D gene TRBD1, 5 bases. V gave up 2 bases and J gave up 8 bases, with 15 bases separating them. CDR1 is SEHNR and CDR2 is FQNEAQ in the germline V gene (reference sequence). This CDR3 contains 15 residues. The CDR3 region has the DNA TGTGCCAGCAGCTTAAGGGTCGGGACTGGCGAAAAACTGTTTTTT. It codes for CASSLRVGTGEKLFF. The whole variable domain, remainder taken from reference TRBV7-9 and TRBJ1-4, is DTGVSQNPRHKITKRGQNVTFRCDPISEHNRLYWYRQTLGQGPEFLTYFQNEAQLEKSRLLSDRFSAERPKGSFSTLEIQRTEQGDSAMYLCASSLRVGTGEKLFFGSGTQLSVL.

The chain is built from TRBV7-6 and TRBJ1-1; 7 bases are a match to TRBD1. The CDR3 has 13 amino acids. The V gene's germline CDR1 is SGHVS and CDR2 FNYEAQ. The V gene end was trimmed by 3 bases and the J gene end by 7 bases; junction bases not matched to a gene: 5. The CDR3 spells CASSFGQAGEAFF. In DNA form, the CDR3 reads TGTGCCAGCAGCTTCGGACAGGCTGGTGAAGCTTTCTTT.

The genes are TRBV10-3 and TRBJ2-3, with 8 bases aligning to TRBD2. This CDR3 spans 14 amino acids. Germline assignment: CDR1 ENHRY and CDR2 SYGVKD. The ends lost 6 bases at V and 6 bases at J; junction bases unmatched: 8. The CDR3 sequence: CAISPGTSGDTQYF. For the CDR3, the DNA is TGTGCCATCAGCCCCGGGACTAGTGGGGATACGCAGTATTTT.

The chain carries TRBV9 and TRBJ2-3; 13 bases align to TRBD2. The CDR3 consists of 19 residues. V lost 5 bases to trimming and J lost 4 bases; unmatched junction nucleotides: 16. Germline-derived CDR1 and CDR2 are SGDLS and YYNGEE. The CDR3 loop reads CASSRTSGSVQMWSDTQYF. CDR3 DNA sequence: TGTGCCAGCAGTAGGACTAGCGGGAGTGTACAGATGTGGTCAGATACGCAGTATTTT.

V gene TRBV3-1 (or the pseudogene TRBV3-2) combines with J gene TRBJ1-2; D is ambiguous. The germline V and J ends were trimmed by 5 bases and 8 bases, with 18 bases remaining between them. The V gene's germline CDR1 is LGHDT and CDR2 YNNKEL (reference sequence). The CDR3 is 14 residues long. CDR3 nucleotide sequence: TGTGCCAGCAGCTCCACACCCCAATCGTGGGGCTACACCTTC. Protein sequence: CASSSTPQSWGYTF.

The chain couples TRBV3-1 (or the pseudogene TRBV3-2) to TRBJ1-4; D not resolved. The ends were cut back, 0 bases at V and 7 bases at J, with 24 bases in the middle. The CDR3 runs to 19 residues. CDR1 is LGHDT and CDR2 is YNNKEL in the germline V gene (reference sequence). CDR3 protein: CASSQDLLEQEAIREKLFF. The CDR3 DNA is TGTGCCAGCAGCCAAGATCTTTTAGAGCAGGAGGCAATACGTGAAAAACTGTTTTTT.